The T cell receptor (beta chain) under discussion was sequenced for a study of blood T cells in healthy people across ages. Primed by a sample-barcoded 5' primer and a J-beta primer mix, a second PCR proceeded for about 6 to 12 cycles. TCRdb ran MiXCR on the 5' RACE reads and lists one entry per CDR3 protein. Among hundreds of thousands of distinct CDR3 sequences, around 49% were seen once, and the ten largest hold under 35%. With V trimmed by 2 bases and J by 1 base, 2 bases remained unmatched. CDR3 size: 15 residues. The germline CDR1 and CDR2 sequences are KGHSH and LQKENI. V and J are TRBV18 and TRBJ1-1; 9 bases are a match to TRBD1. What was sequenced was blood. The receptor comes from a woman aged 60 to 75 in good health. The CDR3 loop reads CASSPTGGENTEAFF. The CDR3 coding sequence is TGTGCCAGCTCACCAACAGGGGGCGAGAACACTGAAGCTTTCTTT.